Listed below are T cell receptor beta chains from one sample, sequenced in a study of blood T cell repertoires in COVID-19. The protocol was immunoSEQ multiplex PCR, while the TCRdb copy is restricted to in-frame clones and leaves out a portion. The repertoire holds roughly 240,000 clones, with roughly 86% as singletons. The material sequenced was peripheral blood. The source is a woman aged 55 to 70 who had recovered from COVID-19. Each CDR3 is given with its conserved first and last residue. D genes are given only for firm matches. Size is stated for part of the rows, as once, few or many counts, or as a class when the clone is expanded.

d_gene	v_gene	abundance	j_gene	len	CDR3nt	CDR3aa
.	TRBV19	.	TRBJ1-6	15	TGTGCCAGCCCCCCATCCGGGACACCGAATTCACCCCTCCACTTT	CASPPSGTPNSPLHF
TRBD1	TRBV10-3	.	TRBJ1-6	17	TGTGCCATCAGGGCGGGACAGGGCGTAAAATCAGATTCACCCCTCCACTTT	CAIRAGQGVKSDSPLHF
TRBD1	TRBV7-2	.	TRBJ1-2	17	TGTGCCAGCAGCTTAGCGTTGCGAGGACAGGTTAACTATGGCTACACCTTC	CASSLALRGQVNYGYTF
TRBD1	TRBV11-2	.	TRBJ2-2	14	TGTGCCAGCAGCGCACGGGACAGCGCCGGGGAGCTGTTTTTT	CASSARDSAGELFF
TRBD1	TRBV19	.	TRBJ2-5	15	TGTGCCAGTAGTATGGGGACAGGGGGATTGGAGACCCAGTACTTC	CASSMGTGGLETQYF
TRBD2	TRBV5-4	.	TRBJ2-1	15	TGTGCCAGCAGCCGAAGCGGGGTCCCGGACAATGAGCAGTTCTTC	CASSRSGVPDNEQFF
TRBD2	TRBV19	once	TRBJ2-5	16	TGTGCCAGTAGTATAGATAGCGGGGGTACGCAAGAGACCCAGTACTTC	CASSIDSGGTQETQYF
.	TRBV28	.	TRBJ2-3	14	TGTGCCAGCAGGGGGGGTCCGGGCACAGATACGCAGTATTTT	CASRGGPGTDTQYF
.	TRBV27	.	TRBJ2-2	14	TGTGCCAGCAGCCCCACCCCCTTAGCCGGGGAGCTGTTTTTT	CASSPTPLAGELFF
.	TRBV9	.	TRBJ1-1	13	TGTGCCAGCAGCCCTAGAGGAGGAACTGAAGCTTTCTTT	CASSPRGGTEAFF
.	TRBV19	.	TRBJ2-7	12	TGTGCCAGTAGTCCAGGGCCCTACGAGCAGTACTTC	CASSPGPYEQYF
.	TRBV15	.	TRBJ1-2	18	TGTGCCACCAGCAGAGTGGTTCTCGGATCGTGGGGGCCCTATGGCTACACCTTC	CATSRVVLGSWGPYGYTF
.	TRBV19	.	TRBJ1-4	15	TGTGCCAGTAAGAAAGTCGAGCAGGGGAATGAAAAACTGTTTTTT	CASKKVEQGNEKLFF
.	TRBV4-1	once	TRBJ1-5	13	TGCGCCAGCAGCCAGAGGGGGGGGACGGAGTTGGATTTT	CASSQRGGTELDF
.	TRBV18	.	TRBJ2-5	12	TGTGCCAGCTCACCAGAGTGGGAGACCCAGTACTTC	CASSPEWETQYF
.	TRBV1	.	TRBJ2-2	17	TGCACCAGCAGCCAAGGACGAGCGGGGGCCTACACCGGGGAGCTGTTTTTT	CTSSQGRAGAYTGELFF
.	TRBV29-1	.	TRBJ2-7	15	TGCAGCGTTAGGGGCAGGCGTGCCACTGACTACGAGCAGTACTTC	CSVRGRRATDYEQYF